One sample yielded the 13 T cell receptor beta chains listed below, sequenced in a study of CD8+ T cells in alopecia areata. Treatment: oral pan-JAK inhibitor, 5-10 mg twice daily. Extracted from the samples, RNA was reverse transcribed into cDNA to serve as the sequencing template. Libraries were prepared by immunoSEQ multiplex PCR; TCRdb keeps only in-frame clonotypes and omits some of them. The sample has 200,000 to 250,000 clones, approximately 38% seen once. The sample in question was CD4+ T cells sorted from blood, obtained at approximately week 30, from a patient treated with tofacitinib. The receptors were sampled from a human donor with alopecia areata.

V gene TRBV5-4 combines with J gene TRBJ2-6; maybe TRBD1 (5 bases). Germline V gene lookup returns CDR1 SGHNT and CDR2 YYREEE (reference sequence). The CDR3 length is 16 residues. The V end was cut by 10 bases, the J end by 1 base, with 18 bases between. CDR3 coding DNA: TGTGCCGCCTCGACAGTTTTCCTTTCTGGGGCCAACGTCCTGACTTTC. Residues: CAASTVFLSGANVLTF.

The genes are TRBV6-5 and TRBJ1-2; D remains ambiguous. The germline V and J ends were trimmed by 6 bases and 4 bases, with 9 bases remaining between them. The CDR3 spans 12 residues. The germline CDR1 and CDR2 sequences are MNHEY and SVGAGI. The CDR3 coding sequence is TGTGCCAGCAGAGGACGGAGCTATGGCTACACCTTC. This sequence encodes CASRGRSYGYTF.

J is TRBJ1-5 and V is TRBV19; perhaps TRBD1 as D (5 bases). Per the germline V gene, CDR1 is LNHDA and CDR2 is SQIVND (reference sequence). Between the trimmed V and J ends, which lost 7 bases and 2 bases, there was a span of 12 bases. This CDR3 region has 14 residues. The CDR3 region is CASTGREGNQPQHF. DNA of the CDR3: TGTGCCAGTACGGGCAGGGAGGGCAATCAGCCCCAGCATTTT.

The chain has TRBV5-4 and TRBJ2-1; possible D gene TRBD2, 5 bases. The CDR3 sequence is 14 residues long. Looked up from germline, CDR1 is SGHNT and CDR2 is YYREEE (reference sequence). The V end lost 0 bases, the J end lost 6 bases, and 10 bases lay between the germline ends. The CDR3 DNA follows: TGTGCCAGCAGCTTGGTCGCAGCGGCCAATGAGCAGTTCTTC. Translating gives CASSLVAAANEQFF.

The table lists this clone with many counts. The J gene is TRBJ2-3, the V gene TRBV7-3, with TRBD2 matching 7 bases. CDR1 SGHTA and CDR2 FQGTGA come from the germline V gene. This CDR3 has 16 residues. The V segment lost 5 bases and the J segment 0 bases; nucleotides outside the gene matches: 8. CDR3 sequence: CASSAGRYVSTDTQYF. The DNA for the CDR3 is TGTGCCAGCAGCGCCGGGAGGTACGTCAGCACAGATACGCAGTATTTT.

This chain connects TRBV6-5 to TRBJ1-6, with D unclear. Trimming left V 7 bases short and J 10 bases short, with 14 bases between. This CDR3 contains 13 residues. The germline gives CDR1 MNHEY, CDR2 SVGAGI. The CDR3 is CASNWAWYSPLHF. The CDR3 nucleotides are TGTGCCAGCAACTGGGCATGGTACTCACCCCTCCACTTT.

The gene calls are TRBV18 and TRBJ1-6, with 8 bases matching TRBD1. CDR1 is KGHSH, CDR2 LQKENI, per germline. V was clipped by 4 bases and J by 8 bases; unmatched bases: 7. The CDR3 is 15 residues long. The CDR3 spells CASSRTTGVDSPLHF. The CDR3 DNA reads TGTGCCAGCTCACGGACGACAGGGGTAGATTCACCCCTCCACTTT.

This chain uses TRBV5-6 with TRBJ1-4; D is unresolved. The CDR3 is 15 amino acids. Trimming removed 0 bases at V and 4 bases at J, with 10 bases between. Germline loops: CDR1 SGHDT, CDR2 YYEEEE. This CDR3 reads CASSLERGLNEKLFF. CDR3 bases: TGTGCCAGCAGCTTGGAGAGAGGACTTAATGAAAAACTGTTTTTT.

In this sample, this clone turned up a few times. As DNA, the CDR3 is TGCGCCAGCAGTGAGTTTGGGAGGGGCGAGCAGTACTTC. This codes for CASSEFGRGEQYF. This sequence joins TRBV10-1 and TRBJ2-7; 7 bases fit TRBD2. This CDR3 region has 13 residues. Looked up from germline, CDR1 is WNHNN and CDR2 is SYGVQD (reference sequence). Trimming at V came to 1 base and at J to 6 bases, leaving 3 bases not matched to a gene.

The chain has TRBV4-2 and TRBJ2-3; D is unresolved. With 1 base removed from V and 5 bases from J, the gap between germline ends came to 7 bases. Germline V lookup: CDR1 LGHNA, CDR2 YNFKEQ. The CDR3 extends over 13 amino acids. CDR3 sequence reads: CASSQGSLDTQYF. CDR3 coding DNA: TGTGCCAGCAGCCAAGGTTCGTTAGATACGCAGTATTTT.

CDR3 nucleotides: TGTGCCAGCAGCTTATTTAGGGAAAAACTGTTTTTT. Translating gives CASSLFREKLFF. The chain employs TRBV11-2 and TRBJ1-4; D is unclear. V was shortened by 2 bases and J by 8 bases, with 6 bases between the two germline ends. CDR3 size: 12 residues. In germline, CDR1 is SGHAT, CDR2 FQNNGV. Together with reference TRBV11-2 and TRBJ1-4, the CDR3 gives the full variable domain: EAGVAQSPRYKIIEKRQSVAFWCNPISGHATLYWYQQILGQGPKLLIQFQNNGVVDDSQLPKDRFSAERLKGVDSTLKIQPAKLEDSAVYLCASSLFREKLFFGSGTQLSVL.

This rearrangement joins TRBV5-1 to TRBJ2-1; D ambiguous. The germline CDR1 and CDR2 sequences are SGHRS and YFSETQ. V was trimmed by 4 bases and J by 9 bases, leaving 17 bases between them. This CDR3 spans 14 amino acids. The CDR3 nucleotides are TGCGCCAGCAGCCCCGGTATGGTTAACGGTGAGCAGTTCTTC. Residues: CASSPGMVNGEQFF.

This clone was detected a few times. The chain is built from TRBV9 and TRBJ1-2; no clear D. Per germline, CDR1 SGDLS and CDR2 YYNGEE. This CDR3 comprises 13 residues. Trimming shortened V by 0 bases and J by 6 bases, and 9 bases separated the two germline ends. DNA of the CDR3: TGTGCCAGCAGCGTAGTCGGGAGGGATGGCTACACCTTC. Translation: CASSVVGRDGYTF.